The clone carrying this T cell receptor beta chain has a handful of counts. What it binds is not known. Heparinised blood was drawn once per donor, averaging around 120 mL. The source of the sample is a study of beta chain features in type 1 diabetes. The isolated RNA, all of it, was reverse transcribed, so expressed TCRB transcripts were what got sequenced. Profiling relied on immunoSEQ multiplex PCR, and the TCRdb table lists in-frame clones only, not all of them. This sample carries some 330,000 clones, around 12% of them seen once, and the ten largest clones take about 0.01%. Notes on the study in general: Insertions were fewer and deletions more numerous at VDJ junctions in type 1 diabetes patients. Naive, central memory and Treg TCRB repertoires seemed to resemble each other more closely in patients than they did in healthy donors. Within each of all four CD4+ subsets, Type 1 diabetes patients had TCRB CDR3s that were moderately but significantly shorter.

This CDR3 is built from 17 residues. J was trimmed by 2 bases and V by 0 bases; bases with no gene match: 6. CDR1 and CDR2 from the germline V gene are SGHNT and YENEEA. The chain joins TRBV11-3 to TRBJ2-5; 10 bases map to TRBD1. The clonotype comes from a woman under 30 with type 1 diabetes. Sequenced sample: naive CD4+ T cells from blood. CDR3 coding DNA: TGTGCCAGCAGCTTAGATCTTTTGGGACAGGGGCAAGAGACCCAGTACTTC. Amino acid sequence: CASSLDLLGQGQETQYF.